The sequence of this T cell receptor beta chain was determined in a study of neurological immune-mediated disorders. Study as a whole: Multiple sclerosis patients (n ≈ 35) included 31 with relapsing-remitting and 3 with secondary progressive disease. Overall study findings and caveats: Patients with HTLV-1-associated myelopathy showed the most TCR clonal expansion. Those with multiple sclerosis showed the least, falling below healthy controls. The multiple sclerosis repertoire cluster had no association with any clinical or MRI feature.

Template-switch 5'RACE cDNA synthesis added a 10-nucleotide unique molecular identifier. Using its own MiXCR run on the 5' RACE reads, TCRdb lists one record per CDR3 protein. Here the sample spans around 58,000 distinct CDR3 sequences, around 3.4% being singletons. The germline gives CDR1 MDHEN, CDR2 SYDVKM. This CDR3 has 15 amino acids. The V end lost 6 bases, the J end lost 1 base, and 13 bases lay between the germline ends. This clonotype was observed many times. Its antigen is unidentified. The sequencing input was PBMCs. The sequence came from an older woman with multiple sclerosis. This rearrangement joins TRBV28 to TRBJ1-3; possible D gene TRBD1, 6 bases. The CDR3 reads CASRGRGTSGNTIYF. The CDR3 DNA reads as TGTGCCAGCAGGGGGAGGGGGACATCTGGAAACACCATATATTTT.